This T cell receptor beta chain was documented in a study of blood T cell repertoires in COVID-19. Study at large: The origin of the acute and convalescent COVID-19 samples was the United States, Italy and Spain. PBMCs, B-cell-depleted T cells, or T cells were the source of the cDNA or gDNA that made up the material.

Looked up from germline, CDR1 is LGHDT and CDR2 is YNNKEL (reference sequence). This CDR3 region has 14 residues. V lost 1 base to trimming and J lost 8 bases; unmatched junction nucleotides: 6. Clones were read by immunoSEQ multiplex PCR, and TCRdb kept only the in-frame ones, dropping some. In the table there are some 200,000 clones, roughly four fifths of which are singletons. The sequenced material came from PBMCs or T cells enriched from blood (not recorded which). The sequence was obtained from a middle-aged woman with acute COVID-19. The J gene is TRBJ1-2, the V gene TRBV3-1 (or the pseudogene TRBV3-2); 8 bases line up with TRBD1. The CDR3 here is CASSQGQGARGYTF. The CDR3 bases are TGTGCCAGCAGCCAAGGCCAGGGGGCGCGAGGCTACACCTTC.